The rows below give T cell receptor beta chains drawn from one sample of a study of blood T cell repertoires in COVID-19. The method was immunoSEQ multiplex PCR; TCRdb's version includes in-frame clones alone and lacks a portion of them. The sample has roughly 150,000 clones, 75% to 90% seen once. Input material: peripheral blood. These receptors were collected from a man aged 55 to 70 with active or convalescent COVID-19. Each CDR3 is given with its conserved first and last residue. A D gene is named only where the DNA matches it firmly.

V: TRBV28; J: TRBJ2-2; D: .; CDR3: CASSLMEGRTGELFF; DNA: TGTGCCAGCAGTTTAATGGAGGGAAGAACCGGGGAGCTGTTTTTT
V: TRBV9; J: TRBJ2-3; D: .; CDR3: CASSLRDIISTDTQYF; DNA: TGTGCCAGCAGCCTCCGGGACATAATAAGCACAGATACGCAGTATTTT
V: TRBV6-5; J: TRBJ1-5; D: .; CDR3: CASSDAGGSNQPQHF; DNA: TGTGCCAGCAGCGACGCGGGGGGAAGCAATCAGCCCCAGCATTTT
V: TRBV7-3; J: TRBJ1-1; D: .; CDR3: CASSLGAGPEAFF; DNA: TGTGCCAGCAGCTTAGGGGCCGGGCCTGAAGCTTTCTTT
V: TRBV2; J: TRBJ2-2; D: .; CDR3: CASSLLSTGELFF; DNA: TGTGCCAGCAGCTTACTATCCACCGGGGAGCTGTTTTTT
V: TRBV3-1/TRBV3-2; J: TRBJ1-1; D: .; CDR3: CASSQTAADAFF; DNA: TGTGCCAGCAGCCAGACAGCCGCGGACGCTTTCTTT
V: TRBV6-5; J: TRBJ1-2; D: TRBD1; CDR3: CASRTGVFRDGYTF; DNA: TGTGCCAGCAGAACAGGGGTCTTCCGGGATGGCTACACCTTC
V: TRBV7-9; J: TRBJ2-7; D: TRBD2; CDR3: CASSPRSGSNVEQYF; DNA: TGTGCCAGCAGCCCCCGCAGCGGGAGCAACGTCGAGCAGTACTTC
V: TRBV7-9; J: TRBJ2-5; D: TRBD1; CDR3: CASSLGIGQGAVETQYF; DNA: TGTGCCAGCAGCTTAGGGATAGGACAGGGGGCTGTTGAGACCCAGTACTTC
V: TRBV5-1; J: TRBJ1-2; D: .; CDR3: CASSLDLGGGYTF; DNA: TGCGCCAGCAGCTTGGATTTAGGGGGAGGCTACACCTTC
V: TRBV6-2/TRBV6-3; J: TRBJ2-5; D: .; CDR3: CASSYHQQGRETQYF; DNA: TGTGCCAGCAGTTACCATCAACAGGGAAGGGAGACCCAGTACTTC
V: TRBV20-1; J: TRBJ2-5; D: .; CDR3: CSGAVQETQYF; DNA: TGCAGTGGGGCCGTCCAAGAGACCCAGTACTTC
V: TRBV7-2; J: TRBJ2-3; D: TRBD2; CDR3: CASSPGLAGSTDTQYF; DNA: TGTGCCAGCAGCCCGGGGCTAGCGGGGTCTACAGATACGCAGTATTTT